The 11 T cell receptor beta chains below all came from one sample that was sequenced in a study of blood T cells in healthy people across ages. The authors ran a second PCR of about 7 to 11 cycles using a sample-barcoded 5' primer and a J-beta primer mix. TCRdb re-called the 5' RACE reads with MiXCR, one entry per CDR3 protein. This table holds roughly 1,800,000 distinct CDR3 sequences, 40% to 55% found once. Sequences were obtained from blood. The receptors come from a middle-aged woman in good health.

This clonotype was counted a few times. The chain recombines TRBV12-3 or TRBV12-4 with TRBJ2-3; TRBD2 matches at 8 bases. This CDR3 is 14 amino acids long. Trimming took 7 bases from V and 1 from J; bases not matched to a gene: 4. CDR3 DNA: TGTGCCAGCAAAGTACTAGCGGGCACAGATACGCAGTATTTT. Translation: CASKVLAGTDTQYF.

The gene calls are TRBV7-2 and TRBJ2-3, with a weak D call TRBD1 (5 bases). Trimming left V 7 bases short and J 1 base short, with 15 bases between. Germline V CDR1 and CDR2: SGHTA, FQGNSA. The CDR3 runs 15 residues. The CDR3 loop reads CASNAGNWGTDTQYF. DNA of the CDR3: TGTGCCAGCAACGCAGGGAATTGGGGCACAGATACGCAGTATTTT. The complete variable domain, with remaining parts taken from reference TRBV7-2 and TRBJ2-3, reads GAGVSQSPSNKVTEKGKDVELRCDPISGHTALYWYRQSLGQGLEFLIYFQGNSAPDKSGLPSDRFSAERTGGSVSTLTIQRTQQEDSAVYLCASNAGNWGTDTQYFGPGTRLTVL.

The chain combines TRBV10-2 with TRBJ2-1; D is possibly TRBD2 (5 bases). This CDR3 is built from 13 residues. CDR1 is WSHSY, CDR2 SAAADI, per germline. Trimming removed 6 bases at V and 8 bases at J, with 14 bases between. CDR3 sequence (DNA): TGCGCCAGCAGCCCAACTAGTCTCGATGAGCAGTTCTTC. Its protein is CASSPTSLDEQFF.

The V and J genes are TRBV7-3 and TRBJ2-6; 9 positions agree with TRBD1. The CDR3 runs to 14 residues. CDR1 is SGHTA, CDR2 FQGTGA, per germline. V shed 5 bases and J 10 bases; nucleotides not matched to a gene: 6. The CDR3 spells CASSANRGLNVLTF. The CDR3, as DNA: TGTGCCAGCAGCGCCAACAGGGGGCTGAACGTCCTGACTTTC.

Notes on this clonotype: A read error may produce the germline difference seen at one junction end. The chain has TRBV29-1 and TRBJ1-2; D perhaps matches TRBD1 (5 bases). CDR1 is SQVTM, CDR2 ANQGSEA, per germline. There are 11 residues in the CDR3. The CDR3 protein is CRVDKGVGYTF. In nucleotides, the CDR3 is TGCCGCGTTGATAAAGGGGTTGGCTACACCTTC.

V and J are TRBV14 and TRBJ2-5; 12 bases align to TRBD1. The ends lost 4 bases at V and 11 bases at J; junction bases unmatched: 11. From germline, CDR1 is SGHDN and CDR2 FVKESK. The CDR3 is made up of 15 amino acids. The CDR3 region has the DNA TGTGCCAGCAGCCGAGGCCGGGACAGGGGGCAAGAGCAGTACTTC. Amino acids: CASSRGRDRGQEQYF.

The chain has TRBV20-1 and TRBJ2-4, with 9 nucleotides matching TRBD2. The closer fit of TRBJ2-7 to the DNA end suggests the J call may be wrong. Germline CDR1 is DFQATT and CDR2 is SNEGSKA (reference sequence). This CDR3 region has 14 residues. CDR3 DNA: TGCAGTGCTTCTCAGCCGCGGGGGGGTGGCGAGCAGTACTTC. It specifies CSASQPRGGGEQYF.

The rearrangement links TRBV7-2 to TRBJ2-1; D may be TRBD2 (6 bases). Germline V lookup: CDR1 SGHTA, CDR2 FQGNSA. The CDR3 has 16 residues. V was clipped by 5 bases and J by 6 bases, with 20 bases between them. The CDR3 sequence: CASSRGSSGVPNEQFF. The CDR3 DNA is TGTGCCAGCAGCCGGGGGTCCTCCGGTGTCCCCAATGAGCAGTTCTTC.

This clonotype has just a few counts. This chain joins TRBV15 and TRBJ2-7; D possibly matches TRBD1 or TRBD2 (5 bases each). The CDR3 covers 15 residues. Per germline, CDR1 LNHNV and CDR2 YYDKDF (reference sequence). V lost 0 bases and J lost 5, with 14 bases in between. In nucleotides, the CDR3 is TGTGCCACCAGCAGAGAAGGGACCTCACCACACGAGCAGTACTTC. Its translation: CATSREGTSPHEQYF.

This clonotype has only a few counts. This chain's CDR3 is CASSPPVPPLEQYF. CDR3 bases: TGTGCCAGCAGTCCCCCCGTACCCCCACTCGAGCAGTACTTC. This chain links TRBV12-3 or TRBV12-4 with TRBJ2-7, with D uncertain. Trimming took off 5 bases at V and 6 bases at J, with 17 bases between the two ends. This CDR3 has 14 amino acids.

This clonotype was picked up a small number of times. The rearrangement uses TRBV7-9 and TRBJ1-2; D uncertain. The CDR3 sequence is 14 residues long. V lost 1 base to trimming and J lost 4 bases, with 10 bases between them. The V gene's germline CDR1 is SEHNR and CDR2 FQNEAQ (reference sequence). For the CDR3, the DNA is TGTGCCAGCAGCTTAGTGGCTGCCAGCTATGGCTACACCTTC. It codes for CASSLVAASYGYTF.